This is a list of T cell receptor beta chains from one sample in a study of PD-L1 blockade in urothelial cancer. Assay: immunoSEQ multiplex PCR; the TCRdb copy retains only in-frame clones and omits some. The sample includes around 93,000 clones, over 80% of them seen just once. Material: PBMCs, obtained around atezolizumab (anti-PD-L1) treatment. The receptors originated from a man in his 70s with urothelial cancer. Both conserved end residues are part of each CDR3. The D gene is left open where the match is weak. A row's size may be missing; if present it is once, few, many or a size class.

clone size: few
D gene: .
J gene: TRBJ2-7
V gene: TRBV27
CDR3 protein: CASRPRVSSYEQYF
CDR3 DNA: TGTGCCAGCCGGCCCAGGGTGAGCTCCTACGAGCAGTACTTC

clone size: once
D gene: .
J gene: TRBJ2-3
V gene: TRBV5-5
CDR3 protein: CASSYSGITDTQYF
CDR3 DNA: TGTGCCAGCAGCTATTCGGGAATCACAGATACGCAGTATTTT

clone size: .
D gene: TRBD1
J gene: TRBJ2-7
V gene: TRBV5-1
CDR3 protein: CASSPGQGIYEQYF
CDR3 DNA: TGCGCCAGCAGCCCGGGACAGGGGATCTACGAGCAGTACTTC

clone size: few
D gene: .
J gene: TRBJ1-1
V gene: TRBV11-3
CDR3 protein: CASSFLGDTEAFF
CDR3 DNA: TGTGCCAGCAGCTTTCTAGGGGACACTGAAGCTTTCTTT

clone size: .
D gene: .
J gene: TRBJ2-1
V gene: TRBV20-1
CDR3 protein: CSAPSGEQFF
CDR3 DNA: TGCAGTGCCCCCTCCGGTGAGCAGTTCTTC

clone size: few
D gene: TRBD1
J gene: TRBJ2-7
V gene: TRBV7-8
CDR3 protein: CASSQNRGEQYF
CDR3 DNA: TGTGCCAGCAGCCAAAACAGGGGCGAGCAGTACTTC

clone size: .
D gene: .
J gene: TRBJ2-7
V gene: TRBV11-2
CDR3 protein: CASSLDPEGTSLGQYF
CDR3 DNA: TGTGCCAGCAGCTTAGATCCGGAGGGTACCTCATTAGGGCAGTACTTC

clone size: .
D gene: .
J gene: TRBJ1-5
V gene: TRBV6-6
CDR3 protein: CASRNQGFQPQHF
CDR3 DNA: TGTGCCAGCAGAAACCAGGGGTTTCAGCCCCAGCATTTT

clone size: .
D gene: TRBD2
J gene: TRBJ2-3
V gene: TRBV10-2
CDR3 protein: CASSGGGRAVPQYF
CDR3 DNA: TGCGCCAGCAGTGGTGGCGGGAGGGCCGTTCCGCAGTATTTT

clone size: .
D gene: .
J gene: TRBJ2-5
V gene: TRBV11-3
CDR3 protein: CASSLELVGETQYF
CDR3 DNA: TGTGCCAGCAGCTTAGAGCTAGTAGGCGAGACCCAGTACTTC

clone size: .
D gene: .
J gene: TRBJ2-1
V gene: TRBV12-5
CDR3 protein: CASGLVASDNEQFF
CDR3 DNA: TGTGCTAGTGGTTTGGTAGCTAGCGATAATGAGCAGTTCTTC

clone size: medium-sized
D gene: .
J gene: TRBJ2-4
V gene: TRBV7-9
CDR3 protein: CASSAVSSKNIQYF
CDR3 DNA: TGTGCCAGCAGCGCAGTGTCCTCCAAAAACATTCAGTACTTC

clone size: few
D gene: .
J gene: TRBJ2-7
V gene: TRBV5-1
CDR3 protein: CASSREGASGYEQYF
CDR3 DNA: TGCGCCAGCAGCCGGGAGGGGGCGTCGGGCTACGAGCAGTACTTC

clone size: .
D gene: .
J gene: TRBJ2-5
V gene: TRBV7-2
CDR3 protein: CASSLGGRETQYF
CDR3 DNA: TGTGCCAGCAGCTTAGGGGGGCGGGAGACCCAGTACTTC

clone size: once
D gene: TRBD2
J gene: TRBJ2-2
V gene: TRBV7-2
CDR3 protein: CASSLNSPNAGGGTGELFF
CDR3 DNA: TGTGCCAGCAGCTTAAATTCCCCGAACGCGGGAGGGGGGACCGGGGAGCTGTTTTTT

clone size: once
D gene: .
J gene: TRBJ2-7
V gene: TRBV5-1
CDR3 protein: CASSLVGGSYEQYF
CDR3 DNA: TGCGCCAGCAGCTTGGTAGGGGGATCCTACGAGCAGTACTTC